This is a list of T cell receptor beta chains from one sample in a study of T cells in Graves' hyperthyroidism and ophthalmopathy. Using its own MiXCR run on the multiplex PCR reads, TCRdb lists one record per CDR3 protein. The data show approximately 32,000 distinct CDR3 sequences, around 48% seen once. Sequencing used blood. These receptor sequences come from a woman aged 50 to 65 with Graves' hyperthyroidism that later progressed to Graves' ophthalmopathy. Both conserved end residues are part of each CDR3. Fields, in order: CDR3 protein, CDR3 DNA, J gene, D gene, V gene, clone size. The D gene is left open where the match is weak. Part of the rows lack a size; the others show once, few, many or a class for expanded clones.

cdr3_aa: CAISEMTGGNQPQHF; cdr3_nt: TGTGCCATCAGTGAGATGACGGGAGGCAATCAGCCCCAGCATTTT; j_call: TRBJ1-5; d_call: .; v_call: TRBV10-3; clone_size: .
cdr3_aa: CARGDRRGRDTGELFF; cdr3_nt: TGTGCTAGAGGCGACCGACGGGGGCGTGACACCGGGGAGCTGTTTTTT; j_call: TRBJ2-2; d_call: .; v_call: TRBV24-1; clone_size: .
cdr3_aa: CASSVGGGLPYEQYF; cdr3_nt: TGTGCCAGCAGCGTAGGAGGGGGCCTGCCCTACGAGCAGTACTTC; j_call: TRBJ2-7; d_call: TRBD1; v_call: TRBV9; clone_size: many
cdr3_aa: CASSVRGAVYSSYGYTF; cdr3_nt: TGTGCCAGCAGCGTCCGGGGGGCGGTCTACAGTTCCTATGGCTACACCTTC; j_call: TRBJ1-2; d_call: .; v_call: TRBV9; clone_size: once
cdr3_aa: CASSSPTSRVYEQYF; cdr3_nt: TGTGCCAGCAGCTCCCCGACTAGTAGGGTTTACGAGCAGTACTTC; j_call: TRBJ2-7; d_call: .; v_call: TRBV11-3; clone_size: many
cdr3_aa: CSASLQGQGAEAFF; cdr3_nt: TGCAGTGCTAGCCTCCAGGGACAGGGGGCTGAAGCTTTCTTT; j_call: TRBJ1-1; d_call: TRBD1; v_call: TRBV20-1; clone_size: once
cdr3_aa: CASSLGGATTNEQFF; cdr3_nt: TGCGCCAGCAGCTTAGGTGGTGCGACAACCAATGAGCAGTTCTTC; j_call: TRBJ2-1; d_call: .; v_call: TRBV11-2; clone_size: .
cdr3_aa: CASSQEVVSSGRSPQYF; cdr3_nt: TGTGCCAGCAGCCAAGAAGTGGTGTCCAGCGGGAGATCCCCGCAGTATTTT; j_call: TRBJ2-3; d_call: TRBD2; v_call: TRBV4-2; clone_size: many
cdr3_aa: CASSPHSGTNTGELFF; cdr3_nt: TGTGCCAGCAGCCCACATAGCGGGACGAACACCGGGGAGCTGTTTTTT; j_call: TRBJ2-2; d_call: TRBD2; v_call: TRBV7-8; clone_size: .
cdr3_aa: CASSYPLRQPGQETQYF; cdr3_nt: TGTGCCAGCAGTTACCCTCTTAGACAGCCGGGACAAGAGACCCAGTACTTC; j_call: TRBJ2-5; d_call: .; v_call: TRBV6-7; clone_size: .
cdr3_aa: CASSRNNEKLFF; cdr3_nt: TGTGCCAGCAGCCGAAACAATGAAAAACTGTTTTTT; j_call: TRBJ1-4; d_call: .; v_call: TRBV7-2; clone_size: .
cdr3_aa: CASSPDFKNRDTQYF; cdr3_nt: TGCGCCAGCAGCCCAGATTTCAAGAATAGAGATACGCAGTATTTT; j_call: TRBJ2-3; d_call: .; v_call: TRBV4-1; clone_size: once
cdr3_aa: CASSLASGGSPLHF; cdr3_nt: TGTGCCAGCAGTTTGGCTAGCGGGGGTTCACCCCTCCACTTT; j_call: TRBJ1-6; d_call: .; v_call: TRBV12-3/TRBV12-4; clone_size: once
cdr3_aa: CASRSEASGIAKNIQYF; cdr3_nt: TGTGCCAGCCGCTCCGAGGCGAGCGGGATAGCCAAAAACATTCAGTACTTC; j_call: TRBJ2-4; d_call: TRBD2; v_call: TRBV7-2; clone_size: .
cdr3_aa: CASRGTGDYGYTF; cdr3_nt: TGTGCCAGCAGGGGGACAGGGGACTATGGCTACACCTTC; j_call: TRBJ1-2; d_call: TRBD1; v_call: TRBV11-2; clone_size: many
cdr3_aa: CASGLAGDNETQYF; cdr3_nt: TGTGCCAGCGGACTAGCGGGAGACAATGAGACCCAGTACTTC; j_call: TRBJ2-5; d_call: TRBD2; v_call: TRBV7-3; clone_size: .
cdr3_aa: CASSPSGTRIYEQYF; cdr3_nt: TGTGCCAGCAGCCCCTCCGGGACTAGGATCTACGAGCAGTACTTC; j_call: TRBJ2-7; d_call: TRBD2; v_call: TRBV5-4; clone_size: .
cdr3_aa: CASSLSGTSTYEQYF; cdr3_nt: TGTGCCAGCAGCCTGTCCGGGACTAGCACCTACGAGCAGTACTTC; j_call: TRBJ2-7; d_call: TRBD2; v_call: TRBV12-3/TRBV12-4; clone_size: many
cdr3_aa: CASHVGGSYTGEQFF; cdr3_nt: TGTGCCAGCCATGTGGGCGGGAGTTACACCGGGGAGCAGTTCTTC; j_call: TRBJ2-1; d_call: TRBD2; v_call: TRBV7-8; clone_size: .
cdr3_aa: CASSGFGGAGNTF; cdr3_nt: TGTGCCAGCAGCGGCTTCGGGGGTGCTGGAAACACCTTC; j_call: TRBJ1-2; d_call: .; v_call: TRBV9; clone_size: .
cdr3_aa: CASSQTWGGGLAGGYGQFF; cdr3_nt: TGCGCCAGCAGCCAAACCTGGGGAGGGGGACTAGCGGGAGGTTATGGGCAGTTCTTC; j_call: TRBJ2-1; d_call: TRBD2; v_call: TRBV4-1; clone_size: many
cdr3_aa: CSAKDRGYEKLFF; cdr3_nt: TGCAGTGCAAAGGACAGGGGATATGAAAAACTGTTTTTT; j_call: TRBJ1-4; d_call: TRBD1; v_call: TRBV20-1; clone_size: .
cdr3_aa: CASTVSYSSGYTF; cdr3_nt: TGTGCCAGCACCGTGTCCTATTCGTCTGGCTACACCTTC; j_call: TRBJ1-2; d_call: .; v_call: TRBV6-2/TRBV6-3; clone_size: many
cdr3_aa: CSAREDRGSDTQYF; cdr3_nt: TGCAGTGCTAGAGAGGATAGGGGGTCAGATACGCAGTATTTT; j_call: TRBJ2-3; d_call: .; v_call: TRBV20-1; clone_size: .
cdr3_aa: CASSPALSVELYF; cdr3_nt: TGTGCCAGCAGCCCGGCCCTGAGCGTGGAGCTGTATTTT; j_call: TRBJ2-3; d_call: .; v_call: TRBV13; clone_size: .
cdr3_aa: CASSFYICSARDFHSGNTIYF; cdr3_nt: .; j_call: TRBJ1-3; d_call: .; v_call: TRBV5-4; clone_size: .
cdr3_aa: CSARQGTEEKLFF; cdr3_nt: TGCAGCGCAAGACAGGGTACGGAGGAAAAACTGTTTTTT; j_call: TRBJ1-4; d_call: TRBD1; v_call: TRBV29-1; clone_size: .
cdr3_aa: CASTLGVNGYGYTF; cdr3_nt: TGCGCCAGCACCCTAGGGGTAAACGGCTATGGCTACACCTTC; j_call: TRBJ1-2; d_call: .; v_call: TRBV5-1; clone_size: many
cdr3_aa: CSSYSWDLSSYEQYF; cdr3_nt: TGCAGCAGTTACTCCTGGGACCTGAGCTCCTACGAGCAGTACTTC; j_call: TRBJ2-7; d_call: .; v_call: TRBV29-1; clone_size: .
cdr3_aa: CASSESEGSWETQYF; cdr3_nt: TGCGCCAGCAGTGAGTCAGAGGGTTCCTGGGAGACCCAGTACTTC; j_call: TRBJ2-5; d_call: .; v_call: TRBV10-1; clone_size: .
cdr3_aa: CASSPGQFF; cdr3_nt: TGTGCCAGCAGTCCGGGACAGTTCTTC; j_call: TRBJ2-1; d_call: .; v_call: TRBV12-3/TRBV12-4; clone_size: .
cdr3_aa: CTSTSSADTDTDTLYF; cdr3_nt: TGCACCAGCACGTCTAGCGCCGATACCGACACAGATACGCTGTATTTT; j_call: TRBJ2-3; d_call: .; v_call: TRBV10-2; clone_size: .
cdr3_aa: CSARDGDRGDYNEQFF; cdr3_nt: TGCAGTGCTAGAGATGGGGACAGGGGGGACTACAATGAGCAGTTCTTC; j_call: TRBJ2-1; d_call: TRBD1; v_call: TRBV20-1; clone_size: many
cdr3_aa: CASSVGEGGVDGYTF; cdr3_nt: TGTGCCAGCAGCGTAGGGGAGGGGGGGGTAGATGGCTACACCTTC; j_call: TRBJ1-2; d_call: .; v_call: TRBV9; clone_size: many
cdr3_aa: CNAASSRQGFYGYTF; cdr3_nt: TGCAATGCTGCGAGTTCGAGACAGGGTTTCTATGGCTACACCTTC; j_call: TRBJ1-2; d_call: TRBD1; v_call: TRBV20-1; clone_size: .
cdr3_aa: CASRRPGLAGETQYF; cdr3_nt: TGTGCCAGCAGAAGACCGGGACTAGCGGGGGAGACCCAGTACTTC; j_call: TRBJ2-5; d_call: TRBD2; v_call: TRBV7-2; clone_size: .
cdr3_aa: CASSPQGGADRAYEQYF; cdr3_nt: TGTGCCAGCAGCCCCCAGGGGGGAGCCGACAGGGCCTACGAGCAGTACTTC; j_call: TRBJ2-7; d_call: .; v_call: TRBV11-3; clone_size: .
cdr3_aa: CASGLLSGGIGTQYF; cdr3_nt: TGTGCCAGCGGCTTGCTAAGCGGCGGTATTGGTACGCAGTATTTC; j_call: TRBJ2-3; d_call: .; v_call: TRBV7-6; clone_size: .
cdr3_aa: CSARGTGTSVYEQYF; cdr3_nt: TGCAGTGCTAGAGGGACCGGGACTAGTGTCTACGAGCAGTACTTC; j_call: TRBJ2-7; d_call: TRBD2; v_call: TRBV20-1; clone_size: .